These 24 T cell receptor beta chains were sequenced from one sample in a study of STAT5B mutations in CD4+ large granular lymphocyte leukemia. The data were produced by immunoSEQ multiplex PCR, yet TCRdb's version contains in-frame clones alone and is incomplete. Of about 8,400 clones listed, about nine tenths are singletons. The sequenced sample consisted of PBMCs. These receptors all stem from a woman between 65 and 79 years old with CD4+ T-cell large granular lymphocyte leukemia.

V usage is TRBV28 and J usage is TRBJ1-2; D remains unclear. Germline values: CDR1 MDHEN, CDR2 SYDVKM. V lost 11 bases, J lost 6 bases, and 19 bases lay in between. CDR3 length equals 13 residues. Here the CDR3 DNA reads TGTGCCTCCTCCGAACGGGGAGTAGATGGCTACACCTTC. This translates into CASSERGVDGYTF.

The chain links TRBV7-2 to TRBJ1-3; D not certain. CDR3 length: 16 amino acids. Germline loops: CDR1 SGHTA, CDR2 FQGNSA. V shed 1 base and J shed 0 bases, with 10 bases lying between them. The CDR3 DNA is TGTGCCAGCAGCTTAGAGGGCGGTTACTCTGGAAACACCATATATTTT. It codes for CASSLEGGYSGNTIYF.

In this sample, this clone turned up a few times. The chain joins TRBV19 to TRBJ1-2; perhaps TRBD1 as D (6 bases). The V gene lost 9 bases and the J gene lost 7 bases, with 18 bases spanning the gap. This CDR3 contains 13 residues. The germline V gene encodes CDR1 LNHDA and CDR2 SQIVND (reference sequence). In DNA, the CDR3 is TGTGCCAGCACCTCGGGGGCAGAGGGTGGCTACACCTTC. Its translation is CASTSGAEGGYTF.

This clone has more than one count but fewer than ten. The V and J genes are TRBV5-1 and TRBJ1-5; perhaps TRBD1 as D (5 bases). The CDR3 loop spans 14 amino acids. CDR1 is SGHRS, CDR2 YFSETQ, per germline. V was trimmed by 0 bases and J by 8 bases, leaving 12 bases between them. Here the CDR3 DNA reads TGCGCCAGCAGCTTGGCAGGGTTTGAGGAGCCCCAGCATTTT. It encodes CASSLAGFEEPQHF. Supplemented by reference TRBV5-1 and TRBJ1-5, the full variable domain reads KAGVTQTPRYLIKTRGQQVTLSCSPISGHRSVSWYQQTPGQGLQFLFEYFSETQRNKGNFPGRFSGRQFSNSRSEMNVSTLELGDSALYLCASSLAGFEEPQHFGDGTRLSIL.

The chain carries TRBV7-9 and TRBJ2-7, with 7 bases that match TRBD1. Per germline, CDR1 SEHNR and CDR2 FQNEAQ (reference sequence). Unmatched junction bases numbered 7, after V lost 3 bases and J lost 5 bases. The CDR3 has 14 residues. The chain's CDR3 is CASSLRTGVNEQYF. The CDR3, as DNA: TGTGCCAGCAGCTTGAGGACAGGCGTCAACGAGCAGTACTTC.

This chain links TRBV2 with TRBJ2-7; perhaps TRBD1 as D (6 bases). Per the germline V gene, CDR1 is SNHLY and CDR2 is FYNNEI. Between the trimmed V and J ends, which lost 4 bases and 2 bases, there was a span of 12 bases. The CDR3 is 14 residues long. The CDR3 DNA reads TGTGCCAGCAGTGGGCAGGGGATAGCCTACGAGCAGTACTTC. It specifies CASSGQGIAYEQYF.

This clone occurred once. V and J are TRBV7-8 and TRBJ1-5, with 7 bases aligning to TRBD1. Germline-derived CDR1 and CDR2 are SGHVS and FQNEAQ. V dropped 5 bases and J dropped 4; count of bases not matched to a gene: 8. The CDR3 extends over 15 amino acids. As DNA, the CDR3 is TGTGCCAGCAGCCAGACAGGGTTGAGAAATCAGCCCCAGCATTTT. This sequence encodes CASSQTGLRNQPQHF.

V usage is TRBV11-1 and J usage is TRBJ1-1, with TRBD1 as a possible D gene (5 bases). CDR1 and CDR2 (germline): SGHAT, FQDESV (reference sequence). The CDR3 contains 15 residues. V was pared by 3 bases and J by 1 base, with 12 bases between. The CDR3 spells CASSFGGRGNTEAFF. CDR3 nucleotide sequence: TGTGCCAGCAGCTTCGGGGGACGCGGGAACACTGAAGCTTTCTTT.

This clone was seen only once. The chain employs TRBV7-2 and TRBJ1-1; TRBD1 aligns across 9 bases. The J segment lost 3 bases and the V segment lost 3 bases, leaving 5 bases of the junction unmatched. Germline CDR1 SGHTA, CDR2 FQGNSA. The CDR3 loop spans 15 amino acids. The CDR3 sequence is CASSFYTGGHTEAFF. CDR3 in DNA: TGTGCCAGCAGCTTTTACACAGGGGGCCACACTGAAGCTTTCTTT.

This clone has a single count. The chain is built from TRBV6-6 and TRBJ1-5, with D maybe TRBD1 (5 bases). CDR1 and CDR2 (germline): MNHNY, SVGAGI (reference sequence). The CDR3 is 15 amino acids. Deletions cut 6 bases from V and 3 bases from J, with 15 bases between. Written as DNA, the CDR3 is TGTGCCAGCAGCTCTTCGGGGGGTGACAATCAGCCCCAGCATTTT. The encoded protein is CASSSSGGDNQPQHF.

The chain joins TRBV6-1 to TRBJ1-1; D might be TRBD1 (5 bases). The CDR3 is made up of 13 amino acids. Per germline, CDR1 MNHNS and CDR2 SASEGT. Trimming removed 3 bases from V and 5 bases from J, with 10 bases in between. The CDR3 sequence is CASSDGGGTEAFF. Written as DNA, the CDR3 is TGTGCCAGCAGTGACGGGGGAGGGACTGAAGCTTTCTTT.

The rearrangement links TRBV5-6 to TRBJ1-2; D is perhaps TRBD1 (5 bases). Trimming took 4 bases from V and 8 from J, leaving 21 bases between them. The CDR3 extends over 15 amino acids. Germline values: CDR1 SGHDT, CDR2 YYEEEE. This CDR3 is CASSPSGAGLRGYTF. In DNA, the CDR3 is TGTGCCAGCAGCCCCTCCGGGGCAGGTCTTAGAGGCTACACCTTC.

This chain uses TRBV4-1 with TRBJ2-7, with D possibly being TRBD1 (8 bases). Trimming took off 0 bases at V and 9 bases at J, with 18 bases between the two ends. CDR1 is MGHRA and CDR2 is YSYEKL in the germline V gene. This CDR3 comprises 15 residues. The CDR3 reads CASSQEVAGGGGQYF. In nucleotides, the CDR3 is TGCGCCAGCAGCCAAGAGGTGGCAGGGGGCGGGGGGCAGTACTTC.

The chain employs TRBV2 and TRBJ2-2, with TRBD2 identical over 9 bases. CDR1 is SNHLY and CDR2 is FYNNEI in the germline V gene. After removal of 6 bases from V and 2 bases from J, the junction contained 4 bases not matched to a gene. The CDR3 runs 15 residues. CDR3 sequence: CASRSTSGNTGELFF. The DNA for the CDR3 is TGTGCCAGCAGATCGACTAGCGGAAACACCGGGGAGCTGTTTTTT.

This clone was detected only a few times. The V call is TRBV19, the J call TRBJ1-6; D is uncertain. The CDR3 has 16 residues. V lost 5 bases to trimming and J lost 0 bases, with 11 bases between them. Germline CDR1 and CDR2: LNHDA and SQIVND (reference sequence). The chain's CDR3 is CASSSPWSSYNSPLHF. The CDR3 region has the DNA TGTGCCAGTAGTTCCCCGTGGAGCTCCTATAATTCACCCCTCCACTTT.

The chain uses TRBV2 and TRBJ1-4; 9 bases align to TRBD1. Germline V CDR1 and CDR2: SNHLY, FYNNEI. The V and J ends lost 0 bases and 14 bases, in that order; junction bases with no gene match: 4. The CDR3 is 13 residues long. The CDR3 DNA sequence: TGTGCCAGCAGTGAAGCGGGGACAGGGTTGCTGTTTTTT. Its translation: CASSEAGTGLLFF.

The V call is TRBV29-1, the J call TRBJ2-7, with no clear D. The V and J ends lost 2 bases and 1 base respectively, with 9 bases between them. This CDR3 spans 13 amino acids. Germline CDR1 and CDR2: SQVTM and ANQGSEA. The CDR3 nucleotides read TGCAGCGTTGAAAACCCAAGTTCCTACGAGCAGTACTTC. Its protein is CSVENPSSYEQYF.

V and J are TRBV27 and TRBJ2-3, with TRBD2 as a possible D gene (6 bases). The CDR3 covers 15 residues. Germline-derived CDR1 and CDR2 are MNHEY and SMNVEV (reference sequence). V was shortened by 7 bases and J by 1 base, with 15 bases between the two germline ends. For the CDR3, the DNA is TGTGCCAGCACCTTCCTGGGGGGAGGCACAGATACGCAGTATTTT. This gives the protein CASTFLGGGTDTQYF.

This clone was observed a single time. The chain recombines TRBV7-2 with TRBJ2-7; the match to TRBD2 covers 12 bases. V lost 5 bases and J lost 3; bases outside the gene matches: 8. The germline V gene encodes CDR1 SGHTA and CDR2 FQGNSA. The CDR3 is 16 residues long. The CDR3 here is CASSPLLAGGLYEQYF. DNA for the CDR3: TGTGCCAGCAGCCCCCTCCTAGCGGGGGGGCTCTACGAGCAGTACTTC.

J is TRBJ1-2 and V is TRBV11-2, with D perhaps matching TRBD1 (5 bases). Trimming removed 0 bases at V and 8 bases at J, with 13 bases between. The V gene's germline CDR1 is SGHAT and CDR2 FQNNGV. The CDR3 totals 14 residues. The CDR3 loop is CASSLDWEGLGYTF. In DNA, the CDR3 is TGTGCCAGCAGCTTAGATTGGGAGGGACTGGGCTACACCTTC. The variable domain in full, with the rest retrieved from reference TRBV11-2 and TRBJ1-2, is EAGVAQSPRYKIIEKRQSVAFWCNPISGHATLYWYQQILGQGPKLLIQFQNNGVVDDSQLPKDRFSAERLKGVDSTLKIQPAKLEDSAVYLCASSLDWEGLGYTFGSGTRLTVV.

The chain joins TRBV4-1 to TRBJ2-5, with TRBD2 matching 9 bases. The ends lost 4 bases at V and 5 bases at J; junction bases unmatched: 8. The CDR3 is made up of 15 amino acids. Per the germline V gene, CDR1 is MGHRA and CDR2 is YSYEKL. The CDR3 spells CASSLAGTSSETQYF. The CDR3 nucleotides are TGCGCCAGCAGCCTTGCCGGGACTAGCTCGGAGACCCAGTACTTC.

This clone has a single count. The chain has TRBV5-1 and TRBJ2-2; TRBD1 matches 11 bases. Unmatched junction bases numbered 4, after V lost 4 bases and J lost 5 bases. The CDR3 consists of 15 residues. Germline lookup yields CDR1 SGHRS and CDR2 YFSETQ. The CDR3 reads CASSGRDRGTGELFF. The CDR3 DNA is TGCGCCAGCAGCGGCCGGGACAGGGGGACCGGGGAGCTGTTTTTT. Filled out from reference TRBV5-1 and TRBJ2-2, the complete variable domain reads KAGVTQTPRYLIKTRGQQVTLSCSPISGHRSVSWYQQTPGQGLQFLFEYFSETQRNKGNFPGRFSGRQFSNSRSEMNVSTLELGDSALYLCASSGRDRGTGELFFGEGSRLTVL.

This rearrangement joins TRBV28 to TRBJ1-1; weak D call: TRBD1 (5 bases). The CDR3 covers 16 residues. CDR1 is MDHEN, CDR2 SYDVKM, per germline. The V gene lost 6 bases and the J gene lost 5 bases, with 22 bases spanning the gap. DNA for the CDR3: TGTGCCAGCAGCTCCAAAGGTTTAGCAGGGCATACTGAAGCTTTCTTT. Protein product: CASSSKGLAGHTEAFF.

The V call is TRBV7-2, the J call TRBJ2-5; TRBD1 or TRBD2 may be the D gene (5 bases each). From germline, CDR1 is SGHTA and CDR2 FQGNSA. The CDR3 spans 15 residues. Between the trimmed V and J ends, which lost 5 bases and 4 bases, there was a span of 17 bases. The CDR3 sequence is CASSRRGPSGETQYF. The DNA of the CDR3 is TGTGCCAGCAGCCGACGGGGACCATCGGGAGAGACCCAGTACTTC.